This T cell receptor (beta chain) comes out of a study of shared clonotypes between healthy human individuals. Clones were sequenced by immunoSEQ multiplex PCR, and TCRdb holds only the in-frame ones, with some missing. The profile shows around 2.1 million clones, 85% to 95% of them singletons. The CDR3 extends over 16 amino acids. Trimming stripped 6 bases from V and 2 bases from J, with 20 bases between. Germline loops: CDR1 PRHDT, CDR2 FYEKMQ (reference sequence). Overall study findings and caveats: Against clonotypes common to all four donors, non-shared ones had lower generation probabilities.

Selected positively for CCR7 and CD45RO-negative, naive CD8 cells excluded terminally differentiated effector memory CD45RA+ cells. Concerning this clone itself: Its specificity is unknown.

The TCR comes from a man younger than 35 in good health. Some clones in this sample may be carry-over from other donors' samples. The sample was naive CD8+ T cells from PBMCs. The chain recombines TRBV13 with TRBJ2-7; D is uncertain. This CDR3 is CASSLTSALLPYEQYF. CDR3 nucleotide sequence: TGTGCCAGCAGTCTCACAAGCGCCCTGCTCCCCTACGAGCAGTACTTC.